The 5 T cell receptor beta chains given below trace back to one sample, sequenced in a study of chemoradiotherapy in HPV16-positive cancers. Assay: immunoSEQ multiplex PCR; the TCRdb copy retains only in-frame clones and omits some. The sample has roughly 13,000 clones; nearly 70% are singletons. The sample here was taken from a patient who underwent chemoradiotherapy. Receptors originate from a human donor with HPV-associated anogenital cancer.

The chain links TRBV2 to TRBJ1-2; no clear D gene. The V gene lost 8 bases and the J gene lost 2 bases, with 15 bases spanning the gap. Germline CDR1 is SNHLY and CDR2 is FYNNEI. The CDR3 spans 14 residues. The CDR3 is CASGRTNSNYGYTF. CDR3 coding DNA: TGTGCCAGCGGAAGGACGAACTCGAACTATGGCTACACCTTC. The full variable domain, completed using reference TRBV2 and TRBJ1-2, is EPEVTQTPSHQVTQMGQEVILRCVPISNHLYFYWYRQILGQKVEFLVSFYNNEISEKSEIFDDQFSVERPDGSNFTLKIRSTKLEDSAMYFCASGRTNSNYGYTFGSGTRLTVV.

The chain uses TRBV5-1 and TRBJ1-1; possible D gene TRBD1, 6 bases. The length of the CDR3 is 14 residues. From germline, CDR1 is SGHRS and CDR2 YFSETQ. V was pared by 4 bases and J by 4 bases, with 14 bases between. The CDR3 is CASSPFGGATEAFF. The CDR3 coding sequence is TGCGCCAGCAGCCCCTTCGGGGGCGCCACTGAAGCTTTCTTT.

This sequence joins TRBV7-9 and TRBJ1-4; 8 nucleotides align to TRBD1. V shed 5 bases, J shed 7 bases, and the junction held 6 bases outside the gene matches. Germline V CDR1 and CDR2: SEHNR, FQNEAQ (reference sequence). The CDR3 is 14 amino acids. CDR3 sequence reads: CASSTDRGGEKLFF. In DNA, the CDR3 is TGTGCCAGCAGCACAGACAGGGGTGGTGAAAAACTGTTTTTT.

The chain joins TRBV9 to TRBJ1-1; D gene uncertain. Germline assignment: CDR1 SGDLS and CDR2 YYNGEE. The germline V and J ends were trimmed by 4 bases and 2 bases, with 12 bases remaining between them. There are 14 residues in the CDR3. The CDR3 reads CASSPQAVNTEAFF. The CDR3 DNA reads TGTGCCAGCAGCCCCCAGGCAGTAAACACTGAAGCTTTCTTT. The full variable domain, completed using reference TRBV9 and TRBJ1-1, is DSGVTQTPKHLITATGQRVTLRCSPRSGDLSVYWYQQSLDQGLQFLIQYYNGEERAKGNILERFSAQQFPDLHSELNLSSLELGDSALYFCASSPQAVNTEAFFGQGTRLTVV.

This chain's CDR3 is CAWSLGQPALPLHF. Written as DNA, the CDR3 is TGTGCCTGGAGCCTCGGACAGCCGGCTCTCCCCCTCCACTTT. The chain carries TRBV30 and TRBJ1-6, with D maybe TRBD1 (6 bases). Trimming stripped 3 bases from V and 13 bases from J, with 19 bases between. The CDR3 covers 14 residues. Germline V gene lookup returns CDR1 GTSNPN and CDR2 SVGIG (reference sequence).